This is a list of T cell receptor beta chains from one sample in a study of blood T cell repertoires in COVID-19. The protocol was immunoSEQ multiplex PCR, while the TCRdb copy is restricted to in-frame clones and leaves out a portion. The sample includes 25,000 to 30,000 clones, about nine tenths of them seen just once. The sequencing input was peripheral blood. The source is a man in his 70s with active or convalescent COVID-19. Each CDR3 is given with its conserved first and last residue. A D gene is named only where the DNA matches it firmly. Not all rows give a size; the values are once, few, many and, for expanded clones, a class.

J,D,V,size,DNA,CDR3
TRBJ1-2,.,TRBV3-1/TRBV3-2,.,TGTGCCAGCAGCCAAGCAACCACCGGGTATGGCTACACCTTC,CASSQATTGYGYTF
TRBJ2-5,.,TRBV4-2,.,TGTGCCAGCAGCCAAGAACCGGTATCATACGAGACCCAGTACTTC,CASSQEPVSYETQYF
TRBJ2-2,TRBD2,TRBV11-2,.,TGTGCCAGCAGCCGGACTAGCGGGATCAACACCGGGGAGCTGTTTTTT,CASSRTSGINTGELFF
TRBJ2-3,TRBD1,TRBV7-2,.,TGTGCCAGCAGCTTAGAGGGACAGCGAGATACGCAGTATTTT,CASSLEGQRDTQYF
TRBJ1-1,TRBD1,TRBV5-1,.,TGCGCCAGCAGCCCAGTAGACAGGGGGAACACTGAAGCTTTCTTT,CASSPVDRGNTEAFF
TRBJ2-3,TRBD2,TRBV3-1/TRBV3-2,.,TGTGCCAGCAGCCAAGGACCGCCTCTAGCGGGGAGCACAGATACGCAGTATTTT,CASSQGPPLAGSTDTQYF
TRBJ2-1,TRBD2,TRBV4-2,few,TGTGCCAGCAGCCAGACTAGCGGACTTTCCTACAATGAGCAGTTCTTC,CASSQTSGLSYNEQFF
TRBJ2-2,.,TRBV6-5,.,TGTGCCAGTCGAAGACATTCCAACACCGGGGAGCTGTTTTTT,CASRRHSNTGELFF
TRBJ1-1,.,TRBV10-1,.,TGCGCCAGCAGTGAGCGCCGGGTGGGGGGAACTGAAGCTTTCTTT,CASSERRVGGTEAFF
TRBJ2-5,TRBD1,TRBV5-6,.,TGTGCCAGCAGCTTAGGCAGGGGGCGAGAGACCCAGTACTTC,CASSLGRGRETQYF
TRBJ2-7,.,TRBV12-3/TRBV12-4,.,TGTGCCAGCAGTTTCAGGGGGGCCTACGAGCAGTACTTC,CASSFRGAYEQYF
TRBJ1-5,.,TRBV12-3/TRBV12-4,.,TGTGCCAGCAGACAGAGCAATCAGCCCCAGCATTTT,CASRQSNQPQHF
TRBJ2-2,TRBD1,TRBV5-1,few,TGCGCCAGCAGCTCGACGACAGGGCGGTCCGGGGAGCTGTTTTTT,CASSSTTGRSGELFF
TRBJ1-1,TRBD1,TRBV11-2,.,TGTGCCAGCAGCTTAGGGACAGGCACTGAAGCTTTCTTT,CASSLGTGTEAFF
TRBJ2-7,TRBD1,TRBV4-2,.,TGTGCCAGCAGCCAAGCCGGGACAGGGGCGCCCTACGAGCAGTACTTC,CASSQAGTGAPYEQYF
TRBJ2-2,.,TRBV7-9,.,TGTGCCAGCAGTCCAGGGGCCTACGGCGGGGAGCTGTTTTTT,CASSPGAYGGELFF
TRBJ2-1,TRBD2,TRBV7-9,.,TGTGCCAGCAGCTTAGCGATGATAAGCGGGAGGGCCGTGGATAATGAGCAGTTCTTC,CASSLAMISGRAVDNEQFF
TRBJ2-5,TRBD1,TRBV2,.,TGTGCCAGCAGCCAGGACAGGGGCGGGGAGACCCAGTACTTC,CASSQDRGGETQYF
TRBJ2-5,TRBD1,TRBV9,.,TGTGCCAGCAGCGTTGACCAGGGGGCAAAAGAGACCCAGTACTTC,CASSVDQGAKETQYF
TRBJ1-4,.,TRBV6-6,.,TGTGCCAGCAGTTCCTGGAGGGGAACTAATGAAAAACTGTTTTTT,CASSSWRGTNEKLFF
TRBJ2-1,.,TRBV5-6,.,TGTGCCAGCAGTCTCCCCTACAATGAGCAGTTCTTC,CASSLPYNEQFF
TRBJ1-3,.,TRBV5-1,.,TGCGCCAGCAGCTGGGGCGGAGGAAACACCATATATTTT,CASSWGGGNTIYF